This entry describes one T cell receptor (beta chain). Its antigen is currently unknown. This record belongs to a study of STAT5B mutations in CD4+ large granular lymphocyte leukemia. Profiled with immunoSEQ multiplex PCR; TCRdb holds only in-frame clones, not every one. The sample lists fewer than 40,000 clones, 78% seen once, with approximately 2.5% in the top ten. Overall study findings and caveats: Without HLA matching, higher CD4+ than CD8+ T-LGLL clonality could reflect small sample size.

The sequence was collected from a human donor in good health. Sequencing was performed on CD4+ T cells from blood buffy coats.

The CDR3 region is CASSILYEQYF. In DNA, the CDR3 is TGTGCCAGCAGTATACTCTACGAGCAGTACTTC. V is TRBV28 and J is TRBJ2-7; no firm D call. Germline V gene data show CDR1 as MDHEN and CDR2 as SYDVKM. The germline V and J ends were trimmed by 5 bases and 3 bases, with 5 bases remaining between them. The CDR3 is made up of 11 amino acids.